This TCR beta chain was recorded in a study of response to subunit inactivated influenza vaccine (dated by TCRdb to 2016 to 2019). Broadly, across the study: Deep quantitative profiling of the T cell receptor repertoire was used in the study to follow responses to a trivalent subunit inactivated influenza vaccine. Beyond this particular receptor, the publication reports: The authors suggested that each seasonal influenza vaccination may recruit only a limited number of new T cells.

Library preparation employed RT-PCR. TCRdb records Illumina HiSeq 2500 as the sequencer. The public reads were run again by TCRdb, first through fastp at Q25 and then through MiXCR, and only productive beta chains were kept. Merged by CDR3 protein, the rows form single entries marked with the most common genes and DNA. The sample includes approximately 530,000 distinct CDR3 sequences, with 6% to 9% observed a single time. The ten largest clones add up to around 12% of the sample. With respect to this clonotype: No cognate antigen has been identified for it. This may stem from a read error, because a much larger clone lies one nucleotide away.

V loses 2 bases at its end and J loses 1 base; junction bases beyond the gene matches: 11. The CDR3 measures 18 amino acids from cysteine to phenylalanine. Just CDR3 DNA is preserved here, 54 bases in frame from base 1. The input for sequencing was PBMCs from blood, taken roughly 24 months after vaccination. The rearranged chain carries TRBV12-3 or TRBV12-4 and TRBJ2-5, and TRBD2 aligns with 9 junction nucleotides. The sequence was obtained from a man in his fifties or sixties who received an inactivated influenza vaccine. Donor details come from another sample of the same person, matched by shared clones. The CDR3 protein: CASSLRASGVHTQETQYF. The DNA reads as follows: TGTGCCAGCAGTTTAAGGGCTAGCGGGGTGCATACCCAAGAGACCCAGTACTTC.